This T cell receptor beta chain appears in the sequencing data of a study of radiotherapy plus CTLA-4 blockade in lung cancer. CDR1 is SGHRS, CDR2 YFSETQ, per germline. This CDR3 region has 16 residues. Germline trimming cut 4 bases from V and 1 base from J; bases unmatched to any gene: 8. Repertoires were generated with immunoSEQ multiplex PCR, while TCRdb's copy carries only in-frame clones and drops some. The sample lists approximately 50,000 clones; approximately 82% were seen once. The material was peripheral blood, obtained from a patient treated with radiotherapy plus ipilimumab. The chain is built from TRBV5-1 and TRBJ2-3; 8 nucleotides line up with TRBD2. The origin of this receptor is a human donor with non-small cell lung cancer whose response to radiotherapy plus ipilimumab could not be evaluated. The CDR3: CASSPGGGGGTDTQYF. CDR3 sequence (DNA): TGCGCCAGCAGCCCCGGGGGGGGCGGGGGCACAGATACGCAGTATTTT.